These T cell receptor beta chains were read from a single sample in a study of shared clonotypes between healthy human individuals. Data came from immunoSEQ multiplex PCR; TCRdb stores just in-frame clones and leaves some out. This table has 600,000 to 700,000 clones, about 80% appearing once. The specimen sequenced was memory CD4+ T cells sorted from blood. These receptors originate from a woman aged 25 to 39 in good health. Both conserved end residues are part of each CDR3. A D gene is named only where the DNA matches it firmly. Some rows have no size entry. The others give once, few or many, or a class for an expanded clone.

v_gene	j_gene	d_gene	abundance	CDR3nt	CDR3aa
TRBV30	TRBJ1-1	TRBD1	NA	TGTGCCTGGACTTCCCACCCTGGACAGGGGGCTAATGAAGCTTTCTTT	CAWTSHPGQGANEAFF
TRBV20-1	TRBJ1-2	NA	NA	TGCAGTGCTAGAGAAGGCGGCTACACCTTC	CSAREGGYTF
TRBV21-1	TRBJ1-5	NA	NA	TGTGCCAGCAGCAAGGAGGAGGACAGGAGATATCAGCCCCAGCATTTT	CASSKEEDRRYQPQHF
TRBV28	TRBJ1-5	TRBD1	NA	TGTGCCAGCAGTCCAGGGGGCGGCGATCAGCCCCAGCATTTT	CASSPGGGDQPQHF
TRBV30	TRBJ2-1	NA	NA	TGTGCCTGGAGTGCCTGGGGGGGGCGCCAGGAGGGGAATGAGCAGTTCTTC	CAWSAWGGRQEGNEQFF
TRBV5-4	TRBJ2-7	NA	few	TGTGCCAGCAGCGCCGATAATATCGAGCAGTACTTC	CASSADNIEQYF
TRBV7-7	TRBJ1-1	NA	NA	TGTGCCAGCAGCATGGGCAGGAACACTGAAGCTTTCTTT	CASSMGRNTEAFF
TRBV9	TRBJ1-2	NA	few	TGTGCCAGCAGCGCGGATACGTCTCTTCTTCGGGGCTACACCTTC	CASSADTSLLRGYTF
TRBV7-9	TRBJ1-1	NA	once	TGTGCCAGCAGCTTAACTCCCGCGGGAATTGGAACTGAAGCTTTCTTT	CASSLTPAGIGTEAFF
TRBV5-1	TRBJ2-1	TRBD2	few	TGCGCCAGCAGCATCCAGACTAGCGGGGTCAATGAGCAGTTCTTC	CASSIQTSGVNEQFF
TRBV5-1	TRBJ1-2	NA	NA	TGCGCCAGTACCCAAGCACAGGTTTCTGATGGCTACACCTTC	CASTQAQVSDGYTF
TRBV19	TRBJ2-2	TRBD1	NA	TGTGCCAGCCTTGCCGGGACAGCGAACACCGGGGAGCTGTTTTTT	CASLAGTANTGELFF
TRBV19	TRBJ1-1	NA	few	TGTGCCAGTAGTATGCGCGGTTGGAATGGGAACACTGAAGCTTTCTTT	CASSMRGWNGNTEAFF
TRBV5-1	TRBJ2-7	NA	NA	TGCGCCAGCAGCCCCCAAACACGGAAAGGCGAGCAGTACTTC	CASSPQTRKGEQYF
TRBV5-4	TRBJ2-7	NA	NA	TGTGCCAGCAGCTCTGACAGAGCTTACGAGCAGTACTTC	CASSSDRAYEQYF
TRBV11-2	TRBJ1-2	NA	NA	TGTGCCAGCAGCTTAGGGCAGGACTATGGCTACACCTTC	CASSLGQDYGYTF
TRBV28	TRBJ2-1	TRBD1	NA	TGTGCCAGCAGTTCCACCGGGACAGGTTACAATGAGCAGTTCTTC	CASSSTGTGYNEQFF
TRBV19	TRBJ1-4	NA	NA	TGTGCCAGTAGTATGAGCGGAGCAACTAATGAAAAACTGTTTTTT	CASSMSGATNEKLFF
TRBV6-5	TRBJ2-7	TRBD2	NA	TGTGCCAGCAATAGCGCGGGAGGGTACGAGCAGTACTTC	CASNSAGGYEQYF
TRBV25-1	TRBJ2-7	NA	NA	TGTGCCAGCAGTGACCTCTCCAGCGGAAGAGGAATCTACGAGCAGTACTTC	CASSDLSSGRGIYEQYF
TRBV2	TRBJ2-4	TRBD1	NA	TGTGCCAGCATCAAGGACAGGAACGGAAGAAACATTCAGTACTTC	CASIKDRNGRNIQYF
TRBV9	TRBJ1-2	NA	NA	TGTGCCAGCAGCGCCCCGGACAATGCCTATGGCTACACCTTC	CASSAPDNAYGYTF
TRBV2	TRBJ2-1	TRBD1	NA	TGTGCCAGCACGTCGTCGGGACAGGGGTACAATGAGCAGTTCTTC	CASTSSGQGYNEQFF
TRBV2	TRBJ2-2	TRBD1	NA	TGTGCCAGCAGTGGACAGGGCCCAGGGGAGCTGTTTTTT	CASSGQGPGELFF
TRBV20-1	TRBJ2-3	NA	few	TGCAGTGCCCCTAGCGCAGATACGCAGTATTTT	CSAPSADTQYF
TRBV29-1	TRBJ2-6	NA	many	TGCAGCGTTGCGGAGAGGGCTGGGGCCAACGTCCTGACTTTC	CSVAERAGANVLTF
TRBV19	TRBJ2-1	TRBD2	few	TGTGCCAGTAGGCCACTAGCGGGAGTTGGTGAGCAGTTCTTC	CASRPLAGVGEQFF
TRBV11-2	TRBJ2-7	NA	NA	TGTGCCAGCGCTCTAGACGGACTCTACGAGCAGTACTTC	CASALDGLYEQYF
TRBV30	TRBJ2-1	NA	NA	TGTGCCTGGACCCTCCGTATTGCGAGCTCCTACAATGAGCAGTTCTTC	CAWTLRIASSYNEQFF
TRBV29-1	TRBJ2-7	NA	NA	TGCAGCGTTGAGGTCGTCTACGAGCAGTACTTC	CSVEVVYEQYF
TRBV28	TRBJ2-6	NA	NA	TGTGCCAGCAGCAGTCGTAGGAAACAGGGCTCTGGGGCCAACGTCCTGACTTTC	CASSSRRKQGSGANVLTF
TRBV6-1	TRBJ2-2	NA	NA	TGTGCCAGCAGTGAAGGCGCGAACACCGGGGAGCTGTTTTTT	CASSEGANTGELFF
TRBV10-3	TRBJ2-7	TRBD2	NA	TGTGCCACCAGGGGCGGGAGGGCTTTCGGCGGTAACGAGCAGTACTTC	CATRGGRAFGGNEQYF
TRBV7-9	TRBJ1-4	NA	NA	TGTGCCAGCAGCTTACAGGGAAATAATGAAAAACTGTTTTTT	CASSLQGNNEKLFF
TRBV28	TRBJ2-2	NA	once	TGTGCCAGCACCGTGAACACCGGGGAGCTGTTTTTT	CASTVNTGELFF
TRBV2	TRBJ1-4	NA	NA	TGTGCCAGCAGTGAAGTGGACGAAAAACTGTTTTTT	CASSEVDEKLFF
TRBV27	TRBJ2-1	NA	once	TGTGCCAGCAAGCGGGCCTCCTACAATGAGCAGTTCTTC	CASKRASYNEQFF
TRBV2	TRBJ1-5	TRBD1	few	TGTGCCAGCAGTCAACAGGGGCGGGATAGCAATCAGCCCCAGCATTTT	CASSQQGRDSNQPQHF
TRBV7-6	TRBJ2-7	TRBD2	NA	TGTGCCAGCAGCCTACTAGCGGATAGCTCCTACGAGCAGTACTTC	CASSLLADSSYEQYF
TRBV19	TRBJ1-5	TRBD1	NA	TGTGCCAGTGGTCGACGACAGGGTGAGGGCTCGGGACTTTATAGCAATCAGCCCCAGCATTTT	CASGRRQGEGSGLYSNQPQHF
TRBV18	TRBJ2-7	TRBD1	NA	TGTGCCAGCTCACTAGACAGGGTTACCCACGAGCAGTACTTC	CASSLDRVTHEQYF
TRBV5-1	TRBJ1-2	NA	NA	TGCGCCAGCAGCTTGTTATGGGATTCTTTATACACCTTC	CASSLLWDSLYTF
TRBV11-2	TRBJ2-2	NA	NA	TGTGCCAGCAGCTTAATTAAAGGGCCGCTGTTTTTT	CASSLIKGPLFF
TRBV2	TRBJ1-5	NA	many	TGTGCCAGCAGTGAAGAACTGTTTAGCAATCAGCCCCAGCATTTT	CASSEELFSNQPQHF
TRBV5-1	TRBJ2-1	TRBD2	once	TGCGCCAGCAGCTCGACTAGCGGGGGACACAATGAGCAGTTCTTC	CASSSTSGGHNEQFF
TRBV10-3	TRBJ1-3	NA	once	TGTGCCATCAGTGGGGCAGCCTCTGGAAACACCATATATTTT	CAISGAASGNTIYF
TRBV10-3	TRBJ2-5	NA	once	TGTGCCATCAGGGGCAGCCAAGAGACCCAGTACTTC	CAIRGSQETQYF
TRBV5-1	TRBJ1-1	NA	NA	TGCGCCAGCAGCTTGGATCCAGGCGATGGCACTGAAGCTTTCTTT	CASSLDPGDGTEAFF
TRBV4-1	TRBJ2-1	NA	NA	TGCGCCAGCAGCCAATCTGAAGGAACCATTAATGAGCAGTTCTTC	CASSQSEGTINEQFF
TRBV2	TRBJ1-5	NA	NA	TGTGCCAGCAGGGGCCCAGCGAATAGCAATCAGCCCCAGCATTTT	CASRGPANSNQPQHF
TRBV11-2	TRBJ2-3	TRBD2	once	TGTGCCAGCAGCTTAGGCGGGACTAGCGGCACAGATACGCAGTATTTT	CASSLGGTSGTDTQYF
TRBV6-5	TRBJ2-3	TRBD2	NA	TGTGCCAGCAGTTACGGGGAGGGCCTGGGCACAGATACGCAGTATTTT	CASSYGEGLGTDTQYF
TRBV6-5	TRBJ2-1	NA	NA	TGTGCCAGCAGTTACTCCCCACTAGAGAATGAGCAGTTCTTC	CASSYSPLENEQFF
TRBV4-2	TRBJ2-5	TRBD2	NA	TGTGCCAGCAGCCAAGATGGGACTAGCGGGAGGGAGACCCAGTACTTC	CASSQDGTSGRETQYF
TRBV9	TRBJ1-5	NA	NA	TGTGCCAGCAGCGCGTCGACAGGCAATCAGCCCCAGCATTTT	CASSASTGNQPQHF
TRBV2	TRBJ1-5	NA	NA	TGTGCCAGCACCCCCAATTTTGGTGGAAATCAGCCCCAGCATTTT	CASTPNFGGNQPQHF
TRBV6-6	TRBJ2-7	NA	few	TGTGCCAGCAGTTACGGGGGAAATGTGTGGGAGCAGTACTTC	CASSYGGNVWEQYF
TRBV5-6	TRBJ2-6	TRBD1	once	TGTGCCAGCAGCCCGGGGACAGGGGGCTATGGGGCCAACGTCCTGACTTTC	CASSPGTGGYGANVLTF
TRBV5-6	TRBJ1-1	NA	once	TGTGCCAGCAGCTTGGGGGGGAGCACTGAAGCTTTCTTT	CASSLGGSTEAFF